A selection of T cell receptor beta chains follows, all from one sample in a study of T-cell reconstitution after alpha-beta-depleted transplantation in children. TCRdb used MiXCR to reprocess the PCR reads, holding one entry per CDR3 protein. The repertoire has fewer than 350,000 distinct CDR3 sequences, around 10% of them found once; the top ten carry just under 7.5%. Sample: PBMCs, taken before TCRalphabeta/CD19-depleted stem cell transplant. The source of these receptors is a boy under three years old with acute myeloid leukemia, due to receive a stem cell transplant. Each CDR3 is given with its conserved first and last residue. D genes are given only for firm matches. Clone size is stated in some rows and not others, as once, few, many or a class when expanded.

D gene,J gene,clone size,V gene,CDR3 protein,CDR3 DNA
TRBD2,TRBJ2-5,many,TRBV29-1,CSVEGEAGQRGVAETHYF,TGCAGCGTTGAAGGGGAGGCAGGGCAACGGGGGGTAGCAGAGACCCATTACTTC
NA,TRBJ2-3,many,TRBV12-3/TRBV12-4,CASNDRRRADTQYF,TGTGCCAGCAACGACAGAAGGCGGGCAGATACGCAGTATTTT
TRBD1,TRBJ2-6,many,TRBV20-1,CSARMRNTGEGANVLTF,TGCAGTGCTAGGATGAGAAACACAGGGGAAGGGGCCAACGTCCTGACTTTC
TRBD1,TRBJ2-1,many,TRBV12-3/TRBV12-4,CASSLGQGGYNEQFF,TGTGCCAGCAGTCTAGGACAGGGTGGGTACAATGAGCAGTTCTTC
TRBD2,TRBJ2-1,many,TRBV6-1,CASSESLAGGEQFF,TGTGCCAGCAGTGAATCACTAGCGGGGGGTGAGCAGTTCTTC
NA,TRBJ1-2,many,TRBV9,CASSAIGYGYTF,TGTGCCAGCAGCGCCATAGGGTATGGCTACACCTTC
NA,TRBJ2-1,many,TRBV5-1,CASSLAYYNEQFF,TGCGCCAGCAGCTTGGCCTACTACAATGAGCAGTTCTTC
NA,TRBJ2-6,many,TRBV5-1,CASSQTVSGANVLTF,TGCGCCAGCAGCCAGACAGTCTCTGGGGCCAACGTCCTGACTTTC
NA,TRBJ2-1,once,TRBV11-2,CASSPGPGGGSRLEQFF,TGTGCCAGCAGCCCAGGGCCGGGTGGCGGGTCCCGTCTTGAGCAGTTCTTC
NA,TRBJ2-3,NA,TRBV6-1,CAIYSAGVGTDTQYF,TGTGCCATTTACTCGGCTGGCGTCGGCACCGATACGCAGTATTTT
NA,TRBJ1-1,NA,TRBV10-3,CAISESSGITEAFF,TGTGCCATCAGTGAGTCCTCAGGGATTACTGAAGCTTTCTTT